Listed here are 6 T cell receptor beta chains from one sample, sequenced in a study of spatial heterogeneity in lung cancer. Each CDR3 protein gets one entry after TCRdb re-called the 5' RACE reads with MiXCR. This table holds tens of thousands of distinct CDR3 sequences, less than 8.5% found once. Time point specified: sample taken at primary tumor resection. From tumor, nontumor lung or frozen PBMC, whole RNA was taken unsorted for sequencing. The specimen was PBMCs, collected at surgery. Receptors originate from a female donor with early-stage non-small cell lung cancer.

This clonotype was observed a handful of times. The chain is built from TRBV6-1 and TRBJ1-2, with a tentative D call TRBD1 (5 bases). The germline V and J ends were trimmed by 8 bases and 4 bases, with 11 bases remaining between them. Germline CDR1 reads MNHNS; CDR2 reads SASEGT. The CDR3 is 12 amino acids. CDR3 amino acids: CASQTDIYGYTF. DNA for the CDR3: TGTGCCAGCCAGACGGACATCTATGGCTACACCTTC.

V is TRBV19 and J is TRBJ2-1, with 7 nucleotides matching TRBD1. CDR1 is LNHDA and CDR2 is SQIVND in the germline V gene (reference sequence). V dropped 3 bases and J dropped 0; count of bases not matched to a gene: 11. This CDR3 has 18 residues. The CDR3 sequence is CASSMRGPNEVSYNEQFF. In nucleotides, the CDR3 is TGTGCCAGTAGTATGAGGGGGCCGAACGAGGTCTCCTACAATGAGCAGTTCTTC.

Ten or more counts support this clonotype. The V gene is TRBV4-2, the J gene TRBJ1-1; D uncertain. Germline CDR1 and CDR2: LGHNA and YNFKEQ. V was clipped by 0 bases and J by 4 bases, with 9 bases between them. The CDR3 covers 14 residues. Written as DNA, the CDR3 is TGTGCCAGCAGCCAAGAACCCCTTTTCACTGAAGCTTTCTTT. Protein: CASSQEPLFTEAFF.

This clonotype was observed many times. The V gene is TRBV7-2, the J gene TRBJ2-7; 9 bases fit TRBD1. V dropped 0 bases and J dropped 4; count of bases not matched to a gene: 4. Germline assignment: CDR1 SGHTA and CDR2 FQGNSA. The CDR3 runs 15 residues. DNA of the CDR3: TGTGCCAGCAGCTTAGCGGGACAGGGACTGTACGAGCAGTACTTC. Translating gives CASSLAGQGLYEQYF.

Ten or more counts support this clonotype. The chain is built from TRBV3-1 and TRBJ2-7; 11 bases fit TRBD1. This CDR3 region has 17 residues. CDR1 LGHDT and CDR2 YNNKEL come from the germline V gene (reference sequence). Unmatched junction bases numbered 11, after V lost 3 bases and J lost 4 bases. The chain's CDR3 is CASSQTRRTGGRYEQYF. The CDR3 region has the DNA TGTGCCAGCAGCCAGACACGCCGGACAGGGGGCAGGTACGAGCAGTACTTC.

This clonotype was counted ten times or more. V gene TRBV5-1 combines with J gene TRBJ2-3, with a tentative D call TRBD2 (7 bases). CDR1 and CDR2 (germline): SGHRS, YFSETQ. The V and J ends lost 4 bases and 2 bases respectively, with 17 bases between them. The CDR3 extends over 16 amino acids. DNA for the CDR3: TGCGCCAGCAGCAACGGGGGGCGTTGGGACACAGATACGCAGTATTTT. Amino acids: CASSNGGRWDTDTQYF. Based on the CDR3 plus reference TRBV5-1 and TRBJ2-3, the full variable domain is KAGVTQTPRYLIKTRGQQVTLSCSPISGHRSVSWYQQTPGQGLQFLFEYFSETQRNKGNFPGRFSGRQFSNSRSEMNVSTLELGDSALYLCASSNGGRWDTDTQYFGPGTRLTVL.